These 8 T cell receptor beta chains share one sample of origin, sequenced in a study of blood T cell repertoires in COVID-19 (dated by TCRdb to about 2020). Library preparation was by the immunoSEQ multiplex PCR assay. In TCRdb, the immuneACCESS table is reduced to in-frame sequences with V and J assigned. These tables do not hold every clone; where another copy was compared, an unresolved V gene accounts for under half, and the others remain unexplained. The sample records around 200,000 clones, 88% of which are singletons. The ten largest clones take up around 1.5% of the sample. The sample was peripheral blood. Receptor source: a man between 18 and 29 years old with active or convalescent COVID-19.

CDR3 sequence (DNA): TGTGCCATCAGCAAAGCGGGGAGTGGAAACACCATATATTTT. It specifies CAISKAGSGNTIYF. The chain carries TRBV10-3 and TRBJ1-3; unclear D gene. The V gene lost 6 bases and the J gene lost 3 bases, with 12 bases spanning the gap. This CDR3 is 14 amino acids long. The germline V gene has CDR1 ENHRY and CDR2 SYGVKD.

The chain has TRBV18 and TRBJ2-2; D possibly corresponds to TRBD2 (6 bases). Trimming shortened V by 4 bases and J by 1 base, and 16 bases separated the two germline ends. The CDR3 spans 17 residues. Germline V gene data show CDR1 as KGHSH and CDR2 as LQKENI. The CDR3 nucleotides are TGTGCCAGCTCACTATCGGGAGAGGCGGGGAACACCGGGGAGCTGTTTTTT. Its translation is CASSLSGEAGNTGELFF.

J is TRBJ2-7 and V is TRBV5-6; 7 bases align to TRBD2. Germline V lookup: CDR1 SGHDT, CDR2 YYEEEE. The CDR3 totals 15 residues. Losses at the gene ends were 0 bases for V and 0 bases for J; bases not matched to a gene: 3. This CDR3 reads CASSLASGASYEQYF. In DNA, the CDR3 is TGTGCCAGCAGCTTGGCCAGCGGGGCCTCCTACGAGCAGTACTTC.

This chain links TRBV7-2 with TRBJ2-3, with D perhaps matching TRBD1 (6 bases). The CDR3 covers 15 residues. CDR1 SGHTA and CDR2 FQGNSA come from the germline V gene. Trimming left V 1 base short and J 0 bases short, with 8 bases between. CDR3 sequence (DNA): TGTGCCAGCAGCTTAGACAGGGCTAGCACAGATACGCAGTATTTT. Amino acids: CASSLDRASTDTQYF.

V usage is TRBV18 and J usage is TRBJ1-1; a weak D match, TRBD1 (6 bases). The ends were cut back, 4 bases at V and 3 bases at J, with 18 bases in the middle. Germline values: CDR1 KGHSH, CDR2 LQKENI. The CDR3 extends over 16 amino acids. In DNA form, the CDR3 reads TGTGCCAGCTCACGGTACAGGGACGGTTTGGACACTGAAGCTTTCTTT. It specifies CASSRYRDGLDTEAFF.

This chain uses TRBV12-3 or TRBV12-4 with TRBJ2-7; possibly TRBD1 for D (5 bases). V was cut by 8 bases and J by 2 bases, with 10 bases left in between. This CDR3 is built from 12 residues. CDR3: CASGQGPYEQYF. The CDR3 region has the DNA TGTGCCAGCGGTCAGGGTCCCTACGAGCAGTACTTC.

This chain links TRBV18 with TRBJ1-3; 8 nucleotides agree with TRBD1. The CDR3 extends over 15 amino acids. Losses at the gene ends were 4 bases for V and 1 base for J; bases not matched to a gene: 3. CDR1 and CDR2 (germline): KGHSH, LQKENI. The CDR3 DNA reads as TGTGCCAGCTCACGGGACAGGATTTCTGGAAACACCATATATTTT. It is translated as CASSRDRISGNTIYF.

The rearrangement links TRBV10-2 to TRBJ1-5; D gene unclear. Germline CDR1 is WSHSY and CDR2 is SAAADI. The CDR3 totals 15 residues. Trimming shortened V by 0 bases and J by 6 bases, and 12 bases separated the two germline ends. The CDR3, as DNA: TGCGCCAGCAGTGAGTCCGAGGGCCGGGGTCAGCCCCAGCATTTT. This codes for CASSESEGRGQPQHF.